The rows below give T cell receptor beta chains drawn from one sample of a study of OX40 agonist ivuxolimab in advanced cancers. Measured with immunoSEQ multiplex PCR; TCRdb has only the in-frame clones, and not every one. The sample has 20,000 or so clones, about 83% seen once. Sequencing used CD4+ or CD8+ T cells sorted from blood, obtained in a trial of the OX40 agonist ivuxolimab. The source of these receptors is an adult with an advanced solid tumor such as melanoma, head and neck, liver or kidney cancer. Both conserved end residues are part of each CDR3. Fields, in order: V gene, J gene, CDR3 protein.

v_gene: TRBV7-8; j_gene: TRBJ2-3; CDR3aa: CASSLTVGSDTQYF
v_gene: TRBV18; j_gene: TRBJ1-2; CDR3aa: CASSPGTGFNYGYTF
v_gene: TRBV25-1; j_gene: TRBJ2-2; CDR3aa: CASRRGTGELFF
v_gene: TRBV14; j_gene: TRBJ2-7; CDR3aa: CASSHQTGGVDEQYF
v_gene: TRBV2; j_gene: TRBJ1-3; CDR3aa: CASSEGRTGNTIYF
v_gene: TRBV10-3; j_gene: TRBJ2-3; CDR3aa: CAITPGGPTDTQYF
v_gene: TRBV6-1; j_gene: TRBJ2-2; CDR3aa: CASSSGTGTTGELFF
v_gene: TRBV28; j_gene: TRBJ1-1; CDR3aa: CASRGTGQGASEAFF
v_gene: TRBV9; j_gene: TRBJ2-3; CDR3aa: CASSVGGELTDTQYF
v_gene: TRBV5-6; j_gene: TRBJ2-2; CDR3aa: CASSLWEELFF
v_gene: TRBV6-5; j_gene: TRBJ1-1; CDR3aa: CASSYSQGGGTEAFF
v_gene: TRBV27; j_gene: TRBJ2-1; CDR3aa: CASSLGGGNEQFF
v_gene: TRBV27; j_gene: TRBJ2-1; CDR3aa: CASSPGRYNEQFF
v_gene: TRBV7-9; j_gene: TRBJ2-7; CDR3aa: CASSSRDRGRDEQYF